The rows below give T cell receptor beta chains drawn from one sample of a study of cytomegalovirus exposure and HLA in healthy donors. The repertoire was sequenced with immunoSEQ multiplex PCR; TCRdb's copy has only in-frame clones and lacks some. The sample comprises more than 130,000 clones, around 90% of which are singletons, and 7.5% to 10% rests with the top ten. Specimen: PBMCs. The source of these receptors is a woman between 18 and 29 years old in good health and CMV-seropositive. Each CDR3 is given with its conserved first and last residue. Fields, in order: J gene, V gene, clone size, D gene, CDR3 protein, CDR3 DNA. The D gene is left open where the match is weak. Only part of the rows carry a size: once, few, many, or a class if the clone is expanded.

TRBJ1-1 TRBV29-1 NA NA CSGGRRSSNTEAFF TGCAGCGGCGGTCGGCGGTCCTCGAACACTGAAGCTTTCTTT
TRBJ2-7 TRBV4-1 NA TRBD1 CASSQDPDRGEQYF TGCGCCAGCAGCCAAGACCCGGACAGGGGCGAGCAGTACTTC
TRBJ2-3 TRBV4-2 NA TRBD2 CASRVGTSGPLSTDTQYF TGTGCCAGCAGGGTCGGGACTAGCGGTCCTTTAAGCACAGATACGCAGTATTTT
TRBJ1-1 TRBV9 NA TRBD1 CASSTHPGQGLNTEAFF TGTGCCAGCAGCACACACCCCGGACAGGGGTTGAACACTGAAGCTTTCTTT
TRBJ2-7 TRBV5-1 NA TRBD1 CASSLGGTETYEQYF TGCGCCAGCAGCTTGGGGGGGACAGAGACTTACGAGCAGTACTTC
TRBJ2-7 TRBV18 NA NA CASSPRLATYEQYF TGTGCCAGCTCACCCCGACTGGCGACCTACGAGCAGTACTTC
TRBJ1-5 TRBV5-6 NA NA CASSATGFNQPQHF TGTGCCAGCAGCGCGACAGGTTTTAATCAGCCCCAGCATTTT
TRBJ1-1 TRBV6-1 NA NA CASTLRQLSEAFF TGTGCCAGCACCCTTAGACAGCTTTCAGAAGCTTTCTTT
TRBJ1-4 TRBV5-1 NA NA CASSRVTNALLEKLFF TGCGCCAGCAGCCGAGTGACAAACGCTTTGCTCGAAAAACTGTTTTTT
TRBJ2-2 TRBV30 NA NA CAYRILDMYTGELFF TGTGCCTACCGAATTTTGGACATGTACACCGGGGAGCTGTTTTTT
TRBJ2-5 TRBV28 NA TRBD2 CASSPGLAGGRETQYF TGTGCCAGCAGCCCCGGACTAGCGGGGGGTCGGGAGACCCAGTACTTC
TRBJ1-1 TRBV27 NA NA CASKENLNTEAFF TGTGCCAGCAAGGAGAATCTGAACACTGAAGCTTTCTTT
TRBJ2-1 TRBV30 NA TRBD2 CAWSVGTSGGAYEQFF TGTGCCTGGAGTGTAGGGACTAGCGGGGGGGCGTATGAGCAGTTCTTC
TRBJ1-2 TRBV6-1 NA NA CASDRGLTDYGYTF TGTGCCAGCGATCGGGGATTGACGGACTATGGCTACACCTTC
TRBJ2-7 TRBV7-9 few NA CASGGSVVYEQYF TGTGCCAGCGGTGGTTCGGTCGTTTACGAGCAGTACTTC
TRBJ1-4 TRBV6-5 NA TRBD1 CASRRAGDRWEKLFF TGTGCCAGCAGGCGAGCCGGGGACAGGTGGGAAAAACTGTTTTTT
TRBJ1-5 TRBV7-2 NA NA CASTRDSNQPQHF TGTGCCAGCACGAGGGATAGCAATCAGCCCCAGCATTTT
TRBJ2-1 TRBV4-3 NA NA CASSQDISYNEQFF TGCGCCAGCAGCCAAGATATCTCCTACAATGAGCAGTTCTTC
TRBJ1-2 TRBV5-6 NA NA CASSLGGGYTF TGTGCCAGCAGCTTGGGAGGCGGCTACACCTTC
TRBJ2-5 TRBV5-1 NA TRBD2 CASSLANLAGIGETQYF TGCGCCAGCAGCTTGGCGAATCTAGCGGGTATTGGAGAGACCCAGTACTTC
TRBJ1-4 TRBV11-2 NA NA CASSTRGNEKLFF TGTGCCAGCAGCACCAGGGGTAATGAAAAACTGTTTTTT
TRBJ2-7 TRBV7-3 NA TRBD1 CASSAGQGTEQYF TGTGCCAGCAGCGCCGGACAGGGGACCGAGCAGTACTTC
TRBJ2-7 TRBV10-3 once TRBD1 CAISGGDRGQREQYF TGTGCCATCAGTGGGGGAGACAGGGGGCAGCGGGAGCAGTACTTC
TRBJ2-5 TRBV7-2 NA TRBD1 CASSPGQAWETQYF TGTGCCAGCAGCCCGGGACAGGCCTGGGAGACCCAGTACTTC
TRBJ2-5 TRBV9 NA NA CASSSRDRTRETQYF TGTGCCAGCAGCTCACGTGACAGGACGAGAGAGACCCAGTACTTC
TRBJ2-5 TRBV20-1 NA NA CSASPRKEQYF TGCAGTGCTAGCCCTAGGAAGGAGCAGTACTTC
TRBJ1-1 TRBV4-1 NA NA CASSQGKQGDTEAFF TGCGCCAGCAGCCAAGGAAAACAGGGAGATACTGAAGCTTTCTTT
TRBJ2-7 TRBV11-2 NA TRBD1 CASSLAGQAYEQYF TGTGCCAGCAGCTTAGCGGGACAGGCCTACGAGCAGTACTTC
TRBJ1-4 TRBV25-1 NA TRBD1 CASSPGGWDEKLFF TGTGCCAGCAGTCCAGGGGGTTGGGATGAAAAACTGTTTTTT
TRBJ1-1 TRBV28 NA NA CASSLSGFSTEAFF TGTGCCAGCAGTTTATCAGGGTTTTCTACTGAAGCTTTCTTT
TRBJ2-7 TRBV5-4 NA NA CASSLRRGEQYF TGTGCCAGCAGCTTGAGACGGGGCGAGCAGTACTTC
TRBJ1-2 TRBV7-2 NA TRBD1 CASSSPRTGGARGYTF TGTGCCAGCAGCTCGCCTCGGACAGGGGGCGCGAGAGGCTACACCTTC
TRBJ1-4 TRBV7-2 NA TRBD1 CASSLAAGTGNEKLFF TGTGCCAGCAGCTTAGCGGCCGGGACAGGGAATGAAAAACTGTTTTTT
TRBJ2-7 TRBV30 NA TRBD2 CAWAAGGGAVTYEQYF TGTGCCTGGGCCGCGGGCGGGGGGGCTGTAACCTACGAGCAGTACTTC
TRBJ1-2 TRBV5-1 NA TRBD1 CASSLAPGQGSGYTF TGCGCCAGCAGCTTGGCACCGGGACAGGGCTCTGGCTACACCTTC
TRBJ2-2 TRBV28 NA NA CASSFRAGDTGELFF TGTGCCAGCAGTTTCCGGGCAGGGGACACCGGGGAGCTGTTTTTT
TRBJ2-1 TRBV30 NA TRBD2 CAWRGLAGGPSYNEQFF TGTGCCTGGCGGGGACTAGCGGGAGGGCCTTCCTACAATGAGCAGTTCTTC
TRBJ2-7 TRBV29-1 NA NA CSVEEGLPGIYEQYF TGCAGCGTTGAAGAGGGCCTCCCAGGTATCTACGAGCAGTACTTC
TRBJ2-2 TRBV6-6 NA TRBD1 CASSYSDRGSTGELFF TGTGCCAGCAGTTACTCGGACAGGGGGAGCACCGGGGAGCTGTTTTTT
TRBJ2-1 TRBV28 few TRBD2 CASRRTSANGDEQFF TGTGCCAGCAGACGGACTAGCGCCAACGGTGATGAGCAGTTCTTC
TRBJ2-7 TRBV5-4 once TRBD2 CASSGGSGGASYEQYF TGTGCCAGCAGTGGAGGGAGCGGGGGGGCCTCCTACGAGCAGTACTTC
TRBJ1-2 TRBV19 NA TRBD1 CASSPPGQGVEGNYGYTF TGTGCCAGTAGTCCCCCCGGACAGGGGGTTGAGGGAAACTATGGCTACACCTTC
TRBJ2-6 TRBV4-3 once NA CASSQVLGGASSGANVLTF TGCGCCAGCAGCCAAGTGTTAGGGGGGGCCTCTTCTGGGGCCAACGTCCTGACTTTC
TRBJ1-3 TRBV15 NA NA CATSRGPLKSSSGNTIYF TGTGCCACCAGCAGAGGTCCACTAAAGAGCAGCTCTGGAAACACCATATATTTT
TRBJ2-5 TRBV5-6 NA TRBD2 CASSFRGGQETQYF TGTGCCAGCAGCTTTCGCGGGGGGCAGGAGACCCAGTACTTC
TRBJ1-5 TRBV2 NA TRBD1 CASSRQGSNQPQHF TGTGCCAGCAGCCGACAGGGAAGCAATCAGCCCCAGCATTTT
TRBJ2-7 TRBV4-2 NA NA CASSQAGSPYEQYF TGTGCCAGCAGCCAAGCCGGGAGCCCGTACGAGCAGTACTTC
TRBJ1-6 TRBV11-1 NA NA CASSLAGIRYF TGTGCCAGCAGCTTAGCCGGGATACGCTACTTT